This T cell receptor (beta chain) was profiled in a study of blood T cell repertoires in COVID-19. Across the study: Both acute and convalescent COVID-19 samples were obtained from the United States, Italy and Spain.

TCRdb's table, derived via immunoSEQ multiplex PCR, lists solely in-frame clones and lacks some. The table includes roughly 77,000 clones, 77% detected once. V was clipped by 2 bases and J by 2 bases, with 12 bases between them. The V gene's germline CDR1 is SGHTA and CDR2 FQGNSA. The CDR3 covers 15 residues. The chain is built from TRBV7-2 and TRBJ1-2; D may be TRBD1 (6 bases). The sequencing sample was made of peripheral blood. The origin of this receptor is a human donor in a cohort sampled during active COVID-19. The CDR3 DNA is TGTGCCAGCAGCTTAAGAGGGGGAGTAAACTATGGCTACACCTTC. This sequence encodes CASSLRGGVNYGYTF.